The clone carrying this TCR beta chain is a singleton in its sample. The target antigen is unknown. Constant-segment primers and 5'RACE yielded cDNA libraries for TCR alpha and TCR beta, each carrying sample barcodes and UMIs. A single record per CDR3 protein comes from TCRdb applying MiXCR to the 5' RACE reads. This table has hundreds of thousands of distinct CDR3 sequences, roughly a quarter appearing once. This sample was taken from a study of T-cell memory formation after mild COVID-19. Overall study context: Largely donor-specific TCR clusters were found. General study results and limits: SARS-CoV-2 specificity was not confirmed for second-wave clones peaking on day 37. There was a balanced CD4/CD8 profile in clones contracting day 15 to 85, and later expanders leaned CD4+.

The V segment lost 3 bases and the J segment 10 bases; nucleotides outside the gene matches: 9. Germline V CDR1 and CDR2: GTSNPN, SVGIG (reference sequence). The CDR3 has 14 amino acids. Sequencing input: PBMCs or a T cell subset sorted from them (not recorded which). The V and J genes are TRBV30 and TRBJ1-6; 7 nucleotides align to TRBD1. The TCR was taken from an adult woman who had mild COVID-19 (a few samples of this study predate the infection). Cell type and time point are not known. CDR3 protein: CAWRGTVGPSPLHF. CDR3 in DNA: TGTGCCTGGAGGGGGACAGTCGGACCCTCACCCCTCCACTTT.